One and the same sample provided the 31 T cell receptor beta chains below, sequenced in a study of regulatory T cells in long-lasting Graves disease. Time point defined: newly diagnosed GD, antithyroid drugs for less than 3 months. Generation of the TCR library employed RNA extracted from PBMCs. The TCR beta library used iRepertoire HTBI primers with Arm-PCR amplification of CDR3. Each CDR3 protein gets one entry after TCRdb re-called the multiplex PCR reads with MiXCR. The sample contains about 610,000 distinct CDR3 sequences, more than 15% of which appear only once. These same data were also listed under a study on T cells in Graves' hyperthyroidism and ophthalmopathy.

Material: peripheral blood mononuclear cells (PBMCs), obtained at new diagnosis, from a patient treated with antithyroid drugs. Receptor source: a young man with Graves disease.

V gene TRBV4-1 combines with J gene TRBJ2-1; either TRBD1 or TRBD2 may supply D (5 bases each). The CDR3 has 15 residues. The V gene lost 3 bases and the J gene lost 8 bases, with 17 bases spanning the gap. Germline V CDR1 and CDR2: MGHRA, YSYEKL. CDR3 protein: CASSQVGVIGYEQFF. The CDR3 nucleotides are TGCGCCAGCAGCCAGGTGGGGGTGATTGGTTATGAGCAGTTCTTC.

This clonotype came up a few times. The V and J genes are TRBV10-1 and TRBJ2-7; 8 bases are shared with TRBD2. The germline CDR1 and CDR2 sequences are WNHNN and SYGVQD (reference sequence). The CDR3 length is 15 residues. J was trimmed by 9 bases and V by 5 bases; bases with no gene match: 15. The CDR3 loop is CASSPIGTRSGSQYF. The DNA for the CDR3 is TGCGCCAGCAGTCCCATCGGGACTAGATCAGGTTCGCAGTACTTC.

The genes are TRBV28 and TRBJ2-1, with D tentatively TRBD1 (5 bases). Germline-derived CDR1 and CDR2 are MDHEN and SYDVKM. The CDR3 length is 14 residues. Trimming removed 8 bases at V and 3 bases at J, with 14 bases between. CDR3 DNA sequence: TGTGCCAGCTTAGTGGGGCTAGACTACAATGAGCAGTTCTTC. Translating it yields CASLVGLDYNEQFF.

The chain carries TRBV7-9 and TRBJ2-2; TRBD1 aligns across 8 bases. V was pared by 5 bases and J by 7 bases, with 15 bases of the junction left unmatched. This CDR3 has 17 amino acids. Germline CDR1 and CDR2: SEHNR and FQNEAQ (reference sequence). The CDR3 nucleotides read TGTGCCAGCAGCGACCAGGACAGGGACGCGGGCGGCGGGGAGCTGTTTTTT. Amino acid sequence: CASSDQDRDAGGGELFF. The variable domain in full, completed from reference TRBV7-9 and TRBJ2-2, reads DTGVSQNPRHKITKRGQNVTFRCDPISEHNRLYWYRQTLGQGPEFLTYFQNEAQLEKSRLLSDRFSAERPKGSFSTLEIQRTEQGDSAMYLCASSDQDRDAGGGELFFGEGSRLTVL.

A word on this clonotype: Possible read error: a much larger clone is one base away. The CDR3 DNA follows: TGTGCCAGCAGCCACCGAGGGGAGAATGAAAGACTGTTTTTT. It is translated as CASSHRGENERLFF. This chain links TRBV3-1 with TRBJ1-4, with D perhaps matching TRBD1 (5 bases). From germline, CDR1 is LGHDT and CDR2 YNNKEL (reference sequence). This CDR3 contains 14 residues.

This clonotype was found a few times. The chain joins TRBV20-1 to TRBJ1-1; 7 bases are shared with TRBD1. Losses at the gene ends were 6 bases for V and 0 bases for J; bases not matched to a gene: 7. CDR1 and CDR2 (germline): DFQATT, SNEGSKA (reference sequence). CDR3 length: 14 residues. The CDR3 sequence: CSAKGAGMNTEAFF. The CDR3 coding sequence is TGCAGTGCGAAGGGGGCGGGCATGAACACTGAAGCTTTCTTT.

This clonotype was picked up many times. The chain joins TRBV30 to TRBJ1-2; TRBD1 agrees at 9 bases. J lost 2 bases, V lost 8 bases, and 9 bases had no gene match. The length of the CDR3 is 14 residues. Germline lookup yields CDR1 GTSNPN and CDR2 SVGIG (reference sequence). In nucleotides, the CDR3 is TGTGCCGGCCCTCCCGGGACAGGGAACTATGGCTACACCTTC. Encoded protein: CAGPPGTGNYGYTF.

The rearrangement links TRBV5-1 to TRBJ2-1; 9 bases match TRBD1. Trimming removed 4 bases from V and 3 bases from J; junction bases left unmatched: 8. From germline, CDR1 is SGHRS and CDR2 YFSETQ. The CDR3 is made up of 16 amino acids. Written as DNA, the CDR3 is TGCGCCAGCAGCGGACATCCGGGACAGGGCTACAATGAGCAGTTCTTC. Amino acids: CASSGHPGQGYNEQFF.

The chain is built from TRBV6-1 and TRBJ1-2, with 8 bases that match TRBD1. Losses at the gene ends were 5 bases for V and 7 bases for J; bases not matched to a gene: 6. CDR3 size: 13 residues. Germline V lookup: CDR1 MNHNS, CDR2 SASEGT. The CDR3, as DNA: TGTGCCAGCAGTCGGACAGGGAAAGTTGGCTACACCTTC. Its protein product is CASSRTGKVGYTF.

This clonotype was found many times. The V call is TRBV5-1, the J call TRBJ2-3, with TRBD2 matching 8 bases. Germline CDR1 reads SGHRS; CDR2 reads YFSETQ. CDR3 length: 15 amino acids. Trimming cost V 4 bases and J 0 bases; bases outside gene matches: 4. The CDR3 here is CASSAGRGSTDTQYF. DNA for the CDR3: TGCGCCAGCAGCGCCGGGAGGGGTAGCACAGATACGCAGTATTTT.

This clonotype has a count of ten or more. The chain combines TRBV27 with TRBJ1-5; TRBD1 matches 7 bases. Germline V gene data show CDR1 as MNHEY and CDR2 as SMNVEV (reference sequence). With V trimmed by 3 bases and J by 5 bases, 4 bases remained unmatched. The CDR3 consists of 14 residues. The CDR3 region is CASSLGGGYQPQHF. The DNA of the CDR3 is TGTGCCAGCAGTTTGGGAGGGGGCTATCAGCCCCAGCATTTT.

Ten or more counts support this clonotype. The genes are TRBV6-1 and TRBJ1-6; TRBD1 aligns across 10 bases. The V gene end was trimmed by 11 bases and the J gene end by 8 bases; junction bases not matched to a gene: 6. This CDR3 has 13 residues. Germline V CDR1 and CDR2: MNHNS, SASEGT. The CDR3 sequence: CAASDRGDSPLHF. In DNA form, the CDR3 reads TGTGCCGCCTCGGACAGGGGGGATTCACCCCTCCACTTT.

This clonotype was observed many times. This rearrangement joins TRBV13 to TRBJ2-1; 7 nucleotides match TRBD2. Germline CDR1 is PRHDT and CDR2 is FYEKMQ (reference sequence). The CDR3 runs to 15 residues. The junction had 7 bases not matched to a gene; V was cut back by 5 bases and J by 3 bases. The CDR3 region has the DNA TGTGCCAGCAGCCCCACGGGCGGGAGCTACAATGAGCAGTTCTTC. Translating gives CASSPTGGSYNEQFF.

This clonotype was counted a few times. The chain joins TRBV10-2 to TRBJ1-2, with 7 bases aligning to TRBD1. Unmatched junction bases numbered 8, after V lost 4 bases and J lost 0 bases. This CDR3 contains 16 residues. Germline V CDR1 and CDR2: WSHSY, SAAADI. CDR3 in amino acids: CASSGTGVSTNYGYTF. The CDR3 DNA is TGCGCCAGCAGTGGGACAGGAGTCTCAACTAACTATGGCTACACCTTC.

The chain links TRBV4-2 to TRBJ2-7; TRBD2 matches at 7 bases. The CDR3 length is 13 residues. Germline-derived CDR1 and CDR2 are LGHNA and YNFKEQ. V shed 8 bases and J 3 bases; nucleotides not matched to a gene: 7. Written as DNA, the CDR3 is TGTGCCAGCGGGGGAGGGGAACGCTACGAGCAGTACTTC. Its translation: CASGGGERYEQYF.

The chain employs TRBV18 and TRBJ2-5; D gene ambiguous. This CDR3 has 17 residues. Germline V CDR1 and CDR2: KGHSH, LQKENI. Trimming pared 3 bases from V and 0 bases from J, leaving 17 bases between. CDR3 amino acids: CASSPIPDAAYQETQYF. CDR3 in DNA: TGTGCCAGCTCACCCATCCCCGACGCAGCTTACCAAGAGACCCAGTACTTC.

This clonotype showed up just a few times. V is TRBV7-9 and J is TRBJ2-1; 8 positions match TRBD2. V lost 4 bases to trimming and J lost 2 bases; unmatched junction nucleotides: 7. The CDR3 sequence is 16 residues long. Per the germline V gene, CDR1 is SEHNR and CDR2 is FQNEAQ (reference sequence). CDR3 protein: CASSSWTSPTYNEQFF. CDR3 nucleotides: TGTGCCAGCAGCTCCTGGACTAGCCCCACCTACAATGAGCAGTTCTTC.

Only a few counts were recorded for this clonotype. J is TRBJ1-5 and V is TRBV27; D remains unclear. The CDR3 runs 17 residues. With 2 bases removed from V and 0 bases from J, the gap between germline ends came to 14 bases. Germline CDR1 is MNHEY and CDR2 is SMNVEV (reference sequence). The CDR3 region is CASSLDRSPYSNQPQHF. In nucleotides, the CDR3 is TGTGCCAGCAGTTTAGACCGAAGCCCTTATAGCAATCAGCCCCAGCATTTT.

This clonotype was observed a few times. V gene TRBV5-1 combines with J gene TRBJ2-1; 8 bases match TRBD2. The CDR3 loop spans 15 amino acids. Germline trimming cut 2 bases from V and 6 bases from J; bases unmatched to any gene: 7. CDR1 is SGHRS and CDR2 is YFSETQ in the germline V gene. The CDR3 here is CASSLPGLEFNEQFF. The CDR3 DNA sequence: TGCGCCAGCAGCTTACCGGGACTAGAATTCAATGAGCAGTTCTTC. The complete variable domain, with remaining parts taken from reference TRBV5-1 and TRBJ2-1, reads KAGVTQTPRYLIKTRGQQVTLSCSPISGHRSVSWYQQTPGQGLQFLFEYFSETQRNKGNFPGRFSGRQFSNSRSEMNVSTLELGDSALYLCASSLPGLEFNEQFFGPGTRLTVL.

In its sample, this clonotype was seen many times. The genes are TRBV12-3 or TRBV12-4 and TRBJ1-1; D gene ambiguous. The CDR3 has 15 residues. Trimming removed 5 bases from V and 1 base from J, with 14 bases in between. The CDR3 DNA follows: TGTGCCAGCAGTCTAGGGAGAGGGCGGAACACTGAAGCTTTCTTT. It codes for CASSLGRGRNTEAFF.

The CDR3 loop is CASSSARQGGNTIYF. The CDR3, as DNA: TGTGCCAGCAGTTCGGCTAGACAGGGTGGAAACACCATATATTTT. V gene TRBV28 combines with J gene TRBJ1-3; 7 bases fit TRBD1. The junction had 6 bases not matched to a gene; V was cut back by 4 bases and J by 3 bases. CDR1 MDHEN and CDR2 SYDVKM come from the germline V gene. The CDR3 length is 15 residues.

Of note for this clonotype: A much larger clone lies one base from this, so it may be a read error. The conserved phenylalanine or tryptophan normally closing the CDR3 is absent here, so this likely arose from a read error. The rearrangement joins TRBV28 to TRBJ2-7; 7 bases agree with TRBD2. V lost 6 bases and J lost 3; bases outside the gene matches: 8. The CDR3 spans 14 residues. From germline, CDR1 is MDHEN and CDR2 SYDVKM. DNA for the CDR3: TGTGCCAGCAGGCCCCCCGGACTAGGCTACGAGCAGTACCTC. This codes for CASRPPGLGYEQYL.

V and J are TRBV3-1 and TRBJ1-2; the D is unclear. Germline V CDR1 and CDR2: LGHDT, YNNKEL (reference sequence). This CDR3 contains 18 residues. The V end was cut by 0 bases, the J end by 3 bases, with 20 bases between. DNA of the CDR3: TGTGCCAGCAGCCAAGATTTGGCCAGGACCTGGCTTGACTATGGCTACACCTTC. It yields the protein CASSQDLARTWLDYGYTF.

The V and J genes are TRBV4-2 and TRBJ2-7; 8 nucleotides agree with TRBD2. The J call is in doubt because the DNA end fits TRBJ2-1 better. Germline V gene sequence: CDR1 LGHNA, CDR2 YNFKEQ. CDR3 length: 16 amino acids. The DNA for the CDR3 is TGTGCCAGCACCCTCACGCTAGCGGGTTTAAGGAATGAGCAGTTCTTC. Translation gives CASTLTLAGLRNEQFF.

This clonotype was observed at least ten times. The CDR3 spells CASGIFNSNQPQHF. Here the CDR3 DNA reads TGTGCCAGCGGAATATTCAATAGCAATCAGCCCCAGCATTTT. The J gene is TRBJ1-5, the V gene TRBV2; no reliable D call. The germline V gene has CDR1 SNHLY and CDR2 FYNNEI. V was trimmed by 8 bases and J by 0 bases, leaving 11 bases between them. CDR3 length equals 14 residues.

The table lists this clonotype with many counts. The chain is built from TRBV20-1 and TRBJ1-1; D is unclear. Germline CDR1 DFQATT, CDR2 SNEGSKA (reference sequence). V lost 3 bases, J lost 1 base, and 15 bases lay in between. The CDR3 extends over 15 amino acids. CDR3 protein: CSARDLVSGNTEAFF. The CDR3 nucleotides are TGCAGTGCTAGGGACCTGGTCAGTGGGAACACTGAAGCTTTCTTT.

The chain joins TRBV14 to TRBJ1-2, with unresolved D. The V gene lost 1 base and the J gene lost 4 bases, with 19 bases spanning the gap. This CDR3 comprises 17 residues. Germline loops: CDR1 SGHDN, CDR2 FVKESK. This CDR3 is CASSQGSLSGALYGYTF. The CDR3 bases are TGTGCCAGCAGCCAAGGGTCCCTGTCAGGAGCTCTCTATGGCTACACCTTC. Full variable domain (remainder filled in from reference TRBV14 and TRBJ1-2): EAGVTQFPSHSVIEKGQTVTLRCDPISGHDNLYWYRRVMGKEIKFLLHFVKESKQDESGMPNNRFLAERTGGTYSTLKVQPAELEDSGVYFCASSQGSLSGALYGYTFGSGTRLTVV.

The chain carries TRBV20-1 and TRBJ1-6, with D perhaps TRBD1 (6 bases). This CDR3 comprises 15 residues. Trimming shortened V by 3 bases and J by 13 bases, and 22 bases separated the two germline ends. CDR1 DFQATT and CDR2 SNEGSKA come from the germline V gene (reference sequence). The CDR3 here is CSARGGAPGASPLHF. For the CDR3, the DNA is TGCAGTGCTAGGGGGGGGGCCCCTGGGGCTTCCCCCCTCCACTTT.

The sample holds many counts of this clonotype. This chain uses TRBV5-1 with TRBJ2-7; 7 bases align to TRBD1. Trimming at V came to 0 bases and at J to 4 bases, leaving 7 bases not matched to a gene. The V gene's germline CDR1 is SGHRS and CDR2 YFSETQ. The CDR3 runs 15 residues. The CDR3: CASSLAGTDLYEQYF. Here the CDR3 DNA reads TGCGCCAGCAGCTTGGCCGGGACAGACCTATACGAGCAGTACTTC.

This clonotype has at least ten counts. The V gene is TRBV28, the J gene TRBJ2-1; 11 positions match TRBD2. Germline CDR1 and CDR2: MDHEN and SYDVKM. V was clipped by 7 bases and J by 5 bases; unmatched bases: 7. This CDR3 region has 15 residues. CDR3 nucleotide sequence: TGTGCCAGCATTTCCGCTAGCGGGGGGAACAATGAGCAGTTCTTC. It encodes CASISASGGNNEQFF.

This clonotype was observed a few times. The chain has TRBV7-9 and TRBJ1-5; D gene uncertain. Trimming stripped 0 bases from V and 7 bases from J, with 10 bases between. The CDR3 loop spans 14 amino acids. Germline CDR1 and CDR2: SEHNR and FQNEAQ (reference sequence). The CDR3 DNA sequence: TGTGCCAGCAGCTTAGCGATGGGAGTCCAGCCCCAGCATTTT. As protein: CASSLAMGVQPQHF.